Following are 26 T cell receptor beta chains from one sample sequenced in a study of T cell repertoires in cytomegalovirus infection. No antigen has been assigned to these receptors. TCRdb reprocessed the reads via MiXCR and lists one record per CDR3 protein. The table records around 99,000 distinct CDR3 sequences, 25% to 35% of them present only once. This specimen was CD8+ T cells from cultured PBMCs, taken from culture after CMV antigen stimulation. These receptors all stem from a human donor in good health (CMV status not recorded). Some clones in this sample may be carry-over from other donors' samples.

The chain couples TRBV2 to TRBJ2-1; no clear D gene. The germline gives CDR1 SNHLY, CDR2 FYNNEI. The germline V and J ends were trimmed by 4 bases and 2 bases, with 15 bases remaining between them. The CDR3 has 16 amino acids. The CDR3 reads CASSVGTKDPYNEQFF. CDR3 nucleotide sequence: TGTGCCAGCAGTGTCGGTACCAAGGACCCCTACAATGAGCAGTTCTTC.

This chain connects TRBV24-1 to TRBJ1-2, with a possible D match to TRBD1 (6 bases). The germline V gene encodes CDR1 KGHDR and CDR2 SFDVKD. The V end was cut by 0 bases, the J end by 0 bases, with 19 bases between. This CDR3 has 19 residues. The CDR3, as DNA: TGTGCCACCAGTGATTTGGCAGGGGACGTACCTTCGTCTAACTATGGCTACACCTTC. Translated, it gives CATSDLAGDVPSSNYGYTF.

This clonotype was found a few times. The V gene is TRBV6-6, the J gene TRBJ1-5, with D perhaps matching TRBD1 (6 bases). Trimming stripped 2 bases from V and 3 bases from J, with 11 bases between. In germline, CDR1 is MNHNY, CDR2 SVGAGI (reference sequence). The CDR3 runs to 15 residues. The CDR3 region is CASSYGAGDNQPQHF. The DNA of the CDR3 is TGTGCCAGCAGTTACGGCGCAGGGGACAATCAGCCCCAGCATTTT.

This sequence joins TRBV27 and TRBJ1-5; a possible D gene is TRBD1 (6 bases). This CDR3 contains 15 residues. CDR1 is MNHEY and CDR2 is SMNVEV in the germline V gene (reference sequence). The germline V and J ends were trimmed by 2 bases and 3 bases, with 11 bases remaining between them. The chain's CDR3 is CASSLGGAYNQPQHF. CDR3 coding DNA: TGTGCCAGCAGTTTAGGGGGGGCCTACAATCAGCCCCAGCATTTT.

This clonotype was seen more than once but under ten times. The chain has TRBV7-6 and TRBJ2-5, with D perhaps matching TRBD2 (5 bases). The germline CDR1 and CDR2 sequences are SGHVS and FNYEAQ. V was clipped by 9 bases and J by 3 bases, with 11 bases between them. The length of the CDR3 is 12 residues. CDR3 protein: CASGGAEETQYF. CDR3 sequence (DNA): TGTGCCAGTGGAGGTGCTGAAGAGACCCAGTACTTC.

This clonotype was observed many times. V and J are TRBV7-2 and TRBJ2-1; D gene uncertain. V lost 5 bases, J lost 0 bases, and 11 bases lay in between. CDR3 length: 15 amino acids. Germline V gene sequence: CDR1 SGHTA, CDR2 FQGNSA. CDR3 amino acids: CASSLSASSYNEQFF. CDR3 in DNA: TGTGCCAGCAGCCTCTCGGCGAGCTCCTACAATGAGCAGTTCTTC.

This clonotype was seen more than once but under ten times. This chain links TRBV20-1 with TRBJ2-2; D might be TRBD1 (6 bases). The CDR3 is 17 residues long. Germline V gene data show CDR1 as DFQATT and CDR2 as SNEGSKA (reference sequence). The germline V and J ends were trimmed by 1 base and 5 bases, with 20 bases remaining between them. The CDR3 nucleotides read TGCAGTGCTAGAGTTGGAGGCAGGACAGACCCGACCGGGGAGCTGTTTTTT. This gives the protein CSARVGGRTDPTGELFF.

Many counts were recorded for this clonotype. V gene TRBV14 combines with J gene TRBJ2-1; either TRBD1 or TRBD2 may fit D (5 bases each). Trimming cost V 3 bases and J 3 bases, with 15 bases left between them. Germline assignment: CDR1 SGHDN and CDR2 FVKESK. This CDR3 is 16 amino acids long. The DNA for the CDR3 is TGTGCCAGCAGCCAGACGGGACCCCAAGACTACAATGAGCAGTTCTTC. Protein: CASSQTGPQDYNEQFF.

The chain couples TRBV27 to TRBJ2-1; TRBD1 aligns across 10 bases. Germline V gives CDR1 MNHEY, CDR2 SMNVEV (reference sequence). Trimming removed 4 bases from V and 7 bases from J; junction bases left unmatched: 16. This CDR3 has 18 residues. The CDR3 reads CASSSDRSTGTGVNEQFF. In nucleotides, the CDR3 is TGTGCCAGCAGTTCAGACCGCTCAACCGGGACAGGGGTGAATGAGCAGTTCTTC.

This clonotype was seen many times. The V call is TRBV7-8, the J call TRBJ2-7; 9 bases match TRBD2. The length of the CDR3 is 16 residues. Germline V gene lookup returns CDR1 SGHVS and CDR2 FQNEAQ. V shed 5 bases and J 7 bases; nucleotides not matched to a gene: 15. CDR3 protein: CASSPAPGLAPGEQYF. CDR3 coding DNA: TGTGCCAGCAGCCCCGCGCCGGGACTAGCCCCTGGGGAGCAGTACTTC.

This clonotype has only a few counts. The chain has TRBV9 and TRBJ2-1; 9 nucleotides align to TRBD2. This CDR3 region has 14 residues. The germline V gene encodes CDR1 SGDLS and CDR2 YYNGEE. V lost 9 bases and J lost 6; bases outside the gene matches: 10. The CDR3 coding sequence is TGTGCCACGGGTGCGGGGGGGGCCAGCAATGAGCAGTTCTTC. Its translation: CATGAGGASNEQFF.

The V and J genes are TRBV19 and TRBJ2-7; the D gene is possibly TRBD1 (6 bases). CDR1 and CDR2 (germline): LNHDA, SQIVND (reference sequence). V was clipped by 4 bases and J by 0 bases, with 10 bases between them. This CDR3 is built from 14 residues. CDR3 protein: CASSTQGSSYEQYF. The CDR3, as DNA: TGTGCCAGTAGTACCCAGGGGAGCTCCTACGAGCAGTACTTC.

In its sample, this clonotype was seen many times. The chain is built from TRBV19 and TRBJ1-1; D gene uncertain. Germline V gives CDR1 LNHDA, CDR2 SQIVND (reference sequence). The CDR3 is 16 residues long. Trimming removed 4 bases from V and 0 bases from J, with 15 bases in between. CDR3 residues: CASSTDPGFMNTEAFF. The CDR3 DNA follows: TGTGCCAGTAGTACTGACCCGGGTTTCATGAACACTGAAGCTTTCTTT.

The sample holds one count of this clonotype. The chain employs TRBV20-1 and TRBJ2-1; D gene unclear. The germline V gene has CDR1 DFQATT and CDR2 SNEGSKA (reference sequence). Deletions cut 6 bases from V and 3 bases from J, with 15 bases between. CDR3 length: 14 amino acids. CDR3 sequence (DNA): TGCAGTGCCCCACTGGAGACCGTCTACAATGAGCAGTTCTTC. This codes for CSAPLETVYNEQFF.

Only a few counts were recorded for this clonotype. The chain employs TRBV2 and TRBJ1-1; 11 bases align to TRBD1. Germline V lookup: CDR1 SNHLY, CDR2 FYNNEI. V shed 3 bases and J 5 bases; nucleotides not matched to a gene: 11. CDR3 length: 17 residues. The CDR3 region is CASSEDWTGGSHTEAFF. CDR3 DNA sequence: TGTGCCAGCAGTGAGGACTGGACAGGGGGCTCTCATACTGAAGCTTTCTTT.

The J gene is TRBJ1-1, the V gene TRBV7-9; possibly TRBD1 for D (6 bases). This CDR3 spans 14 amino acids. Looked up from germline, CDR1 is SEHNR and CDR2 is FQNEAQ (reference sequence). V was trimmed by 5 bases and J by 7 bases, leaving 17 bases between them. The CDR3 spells CASSKPGTDSEAFF. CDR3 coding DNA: TGTGCCAGCAGCAAACCGGGGACGGACAGTGAAGCTTTCTTT.

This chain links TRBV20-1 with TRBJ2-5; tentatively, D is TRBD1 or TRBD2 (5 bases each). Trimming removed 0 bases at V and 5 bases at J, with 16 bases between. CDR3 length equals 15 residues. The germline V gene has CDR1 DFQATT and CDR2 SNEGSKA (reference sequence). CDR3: CSARDQTEPGETQYF. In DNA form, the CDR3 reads TGCAGTGCTAGAGATCAGACAGAACCGGGGGAGACCCAGTACTTC.

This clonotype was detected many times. The CDR3 region is CASSQDPGDTQYF. CDR3 coding DNA: TGCGCCAGCAGCCAAGATCCTGGGGATACGCAGTATTTT. The chain couples TRBV4-1 to TRBJ2-3; D unclear. V was cut by 0 bases and J by 6 bases, with 7 bases left in between. Per germline, CDR1 MGHRA and CDR2 YSYEKL. The CDR3 extends over 13 amino acids.

DNA for the CDR3: TGTGCCAGCAGTTTGTTTGGCTCTGGAAACACCATATATTTT. Protein product: CASSLFGSGNTIYF. The rearrangement links TRBV12-3 or TRBV12-4 to TRBJ1-3; D is unresolved. The CDR3 length is 14 residues. The V gene lost 3 bases and the J gene lost 0 bases, with 6 bases spanning the gap.

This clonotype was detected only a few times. The CDR3 DNA follows: TGTGCCAGCAGCCTCACTCCCGGGACAGGGGGTACCGGGGAGCTGTTTTTT. As protein: CASSLTPGTGGTGELFF. V gene TRBV7-3 combines with J gene TRBJ2-2, with 11 bases identical to TRBD1. The J segment lost 5 bases and the V segment lost 5 bases, leaving 10 bases of the junction unmatched. Germline-derived CDR1 and CDR2 are SGHTA and FQGTGA. The CDR3 contains 17 residues.

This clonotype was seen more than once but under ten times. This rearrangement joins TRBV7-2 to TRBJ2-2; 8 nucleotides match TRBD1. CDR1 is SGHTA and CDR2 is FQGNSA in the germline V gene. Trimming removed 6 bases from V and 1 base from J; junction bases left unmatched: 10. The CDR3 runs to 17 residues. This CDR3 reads CASSYTRGRKNTGELFF. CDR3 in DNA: TGTGCCAGCAGTTATACCAGGGGGCGCAAGAACACCGGGGAGCTGTTTTTT. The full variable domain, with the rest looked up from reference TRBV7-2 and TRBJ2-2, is GAGVSQSPSNKVTEKGKDVELRCDPISGHTALYWYRQSLGQGLEFLIYFQGNSAPDKSGLPSDRFSAERTGGSVSTLTIQRTQQEDSAVYLCASSYTRGRKNTGELFFGEGSRLTVL.

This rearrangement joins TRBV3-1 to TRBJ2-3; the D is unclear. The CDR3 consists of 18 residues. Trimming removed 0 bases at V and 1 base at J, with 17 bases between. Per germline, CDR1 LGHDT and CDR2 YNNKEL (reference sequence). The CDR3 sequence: CASSQDGPLVLGTDTQYF. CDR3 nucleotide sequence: TGTGCCAGCAGCCAAGATGGACCCTTGGTCTTGGGCACAGATACGCAGTATTTT.

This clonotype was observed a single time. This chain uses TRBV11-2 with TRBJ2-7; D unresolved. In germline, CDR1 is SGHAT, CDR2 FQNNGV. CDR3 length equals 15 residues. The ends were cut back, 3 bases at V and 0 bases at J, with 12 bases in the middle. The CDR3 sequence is CASSFGRRFSYEQYF. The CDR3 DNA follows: TGTGCCAGCAGCTTCGGACGGCGGTTCTCCTACGAGCAGTACTTC. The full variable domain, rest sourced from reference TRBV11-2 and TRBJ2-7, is EAGVAQSPRYKIIEKRQSVAFWCNPISGHATLYWYQQILGQGPKLLIQFQNNGVVDDSQLPKDRFSAERLKGVDSTLKIQPAKLEDSAVYLCASSFGRRFSYEQYFGPGTRLTVT.

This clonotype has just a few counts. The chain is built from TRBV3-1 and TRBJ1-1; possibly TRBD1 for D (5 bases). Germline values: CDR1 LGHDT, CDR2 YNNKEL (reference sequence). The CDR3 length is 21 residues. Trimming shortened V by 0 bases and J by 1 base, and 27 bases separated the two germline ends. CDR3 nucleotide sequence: TGTGCCAGCAGCCAAGATCGGGACCCAAGATATCGGGTTGTTAGGAACACTGAAGCTTTCTTT. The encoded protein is CASSQDRDPRYRVVRNTEAFF. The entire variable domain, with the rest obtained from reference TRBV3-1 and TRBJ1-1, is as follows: DTAVSQTPKYLVTQMGNDKSIKCEQNLGHDTMYWYKQDSKKFLKIMFSYNNKELIINETVPNRFSPKSPDKAHLNLHINSLELGDSAVYFCASSQDRDPRYRVVRNTEAFFGQGTRLTVV.

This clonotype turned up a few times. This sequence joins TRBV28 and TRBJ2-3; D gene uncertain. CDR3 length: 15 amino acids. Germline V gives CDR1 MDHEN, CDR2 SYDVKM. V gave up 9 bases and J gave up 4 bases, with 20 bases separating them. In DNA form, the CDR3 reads TGTGCCAGTACCCCCCTAGTAACGGTCTCAGATACGCAGTATTTT. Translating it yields CASTPLVTVSDTQYF.

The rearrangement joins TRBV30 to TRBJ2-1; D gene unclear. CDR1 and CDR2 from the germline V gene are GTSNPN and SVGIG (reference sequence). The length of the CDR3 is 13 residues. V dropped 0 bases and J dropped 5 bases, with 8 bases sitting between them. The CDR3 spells CAWSVLGNNEQFF. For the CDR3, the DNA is TGTGCCTGGAGTGTCCTCGGCAACAATGAGCAGTTCTTC.